Listed below are T cell receptor beta chains from one sample, sequenced in a study of T cells after yellow fever vaccination. Each CDR3 protein is one row after TCRdb ran MiXCR on the 5' RACE reads. Here the sample spans about 340,000 distinct CDR3 sequences, more than 8.5% being singletons. Here the sequenced sample was PBMCs, taken on the day of the first yellow fever vaccination. All receptors come from a man aged 18 to 30 who received the YFV17D yellow fever vaccine. Each CDR3 is given with its conserved first and last residue. D genes are given only for firm matches. A row's size may be missing; if present it is once, few, many or a size class.

J gene: TRBJ2-1
clone size: few
D gene: -
V gene: TRBV4-2
CDR3 protein: CASSSPTGGKNWFF
CDR3 DNA: TGTGCCAGCAGCTCCCCGACGGGGGGCAAAAACTGGTTCTTC

J gene: TRBJ2-1
clone size: many
D gene: -
V gene: TRBV11-3
CDR3 protein: CASSLVSVGEQFF
CDR3 DNA: TGTGCCAGCAGCTTAGTATCGGTGGGTGAGCAGTTCTTC

J gene: TRBJ2-6
clone size: few
D gene: TRBD1
V gene: TRBV6-2/TRBV6-3
CDR3 protein: CASSTYGQGSSGANVLTF
CDR3 DNA: TGTGCCAGCAGCACCTACGGACAGGGAAGCTCTGGGGCCAACGTCCTGACTTTC

J gene: TRBJ2-3
clone size: -
D gene: -
V gene: TRBV6-4
CDR3 protein: CASSPRGALSTDTQYF
CDR3 DNA: TGTGCCAGCAGTCCGAGGGGCGCGTTGAGCACAGATACGCAGTATTTT

J gene: TRBJ1-1
clone size: few
D gene: -
V gene: TRBV4-3
CDR3 protein: CASSQDFRGTEAFF
CDR3 DNA: TGCGCCAGCAGCCAAGATTTTAGGGGAACTGAAGCTTTCTTT

J gene: TRBJ1-5
clone size: few
D gene: -
V gene: TRBV7-2
CDR3 protein: CASSLVYPTIQPQHF
CDR3 DNA: TGTGCCAGCAGCTTAGTTTACCCGACGATTCAGCCCCAGCATTTT

J gene: TRBJ2-7
clone size: -
D gene: TRBD1
V gene: TRBV6-2/TRBV6-3
CDR3 protein: CASTPTGAVFEQYF
CDR3 DNA: TGTGCCAGCACCCCAACAGGGGCGGTTTTCGAGCAGTACTTC

J gene: TRBJ2-3
clone size: few
D gene: -
V gene: TRBV11-2
CDR3 protein: CASSSHPKVLGTDTQYF
CDR3 DNA: TGTGCCAGCAGCTCCCACCCGAAGGTCCTGGGCACAGATACGCAGTATTTT

J gene: TRBJ1-2
clone size: -
D gene: -
V gene: TRBV5-1
CDR3 protein: CASSLSGARYGYTF
CDR3 DNA: TGCGCCAGCAGCTTGTCTGGCGCTCGGTATGGCTACACCTTC

J gene: TRBJ1-1
clone size: few
D gene: -
V gene: TRBV10-3
CDR3 protein: CAISVGGLNTEAFF
CDR3 DNA: TGTGCCATCAGTGTGGGGGGGTTGAACACTGAAGCTTTCTTT

J gene: TRBJ2-7
clone size: few
D gene: -
V gene: TRBV27
CDR3 protein: CASSFRTAYEQYF
CDR3 DNA: TGTGCCAGCAGTTTCCGAACAGCCTACGAGCAGTACTTC